This is a list of T cell receptor beta chains from one sample in a study of T cell changes during pregnancy in multiple sclerosis. Sequencing used immunoSEQ multiplex PCR; TCRdb keeps in-frame clones, though not all of them. The sample shows 98,000 or so clones, approximately 93% of them seen only once. Here the sequenced sample was peripheral blood, taken after pregnancy. These receptors were obtained from a female donor with multiple sclerosis, enrolled in a pregnancy study. The CDR3 runs from the conserved cysteine through the conserved F or W. A D gene is named only where the DNA matches it firmly.

j_call v_call d_call cdr3_aa cdr3_nt
TRBJ2-1 TRBV7-3 TRBD1 CASSQDRGTYNEQFF TGTGCCAGCAGCCAGGACAGGGGGACCTACAATGAGCAGTTCTTC
TRBJ1-1 TRBV19 TRBD1 CASFPGQGVYTEAFF TGTGCCAGTTTCCCGGGACAGGGGGTTTACACTGAAGCTTTCTTT
TRBJ1-2 TRBV5-1 - CASSLTGSYGYTF TGCGCCAGCAGCTTGACAGGGAGCTATGGCTACACCTTC
TRBJ2-7 TRBV14 - CASSQSIHEQYF TGTGCCAGCAGCCAGAGTATCCACGAGCAGTACTTC
TRBJ2-3 TRBV6-4 TRBD1 CASSDTGASTDTQYF TGTGCCAGCAGTGACACAGGGGCTAGCACAGATACGCAGTATTTT
TRBJ1-1 TRBV10-2 - CASASGLGTEAFF TGCGCCAGCGCCTCGGGTCTGGGCACTGAAGCTTTCTTT
TRBJ1-1 TRBV27 - CASSLSPGTEAFF TGTGCCAGCAGTTTATCCCCGGGCACTGAAGCTTTCTTT
TRBJ2-1 TRBV7-2 TRBD2 CASSSRTSGSQFF TGTGCCAGCAGCTCAAGGACTAGCGGGAGTCAGTTCTTC
TRBJ2-7 TRBV5-5 - CASSLSTGNYEQYF TGTGCCAGCAGCTTATCGACAGGAAATTACGAGCAGTACTTC
TRBJ2-1 TRBV27 - CASSFGGPNEQFF TGTGCCAGCAGTTTCGGGGGGCCCAATGAGCAGTTCTTC
TRBJ1-5 TRBV6-5 - CASSYSGASNQPQHF TGTGCCAGCAGTTACTCGGGAGCTAGCAATCAGCCCCAGCATTTT
TRBJ2-2 TRBV9 TRBD2 CASSAVLAGGPTGELFF TGTGCCAGCAGCGCGGTTCTAGCGGGAGGGCCAACCGGGGAGCTGTTTTTT
TRBJ2-5 TRBV7-9 TRBD2 CASSLWGLNQETQYF TGTGCCAGCAGCTTGTGGGGACTAAACCAAGAGACCCAGTACTTC
TRBJ2-1 TRBV11-2 - CASRGGAASYNEQFF TGTGCCAGCAGAGGCGGGGCCGCCTCCTACAATGAGCAGTTCTTC
TRBJ2-7 TRBV28 TRBD2 CASSSPASGTDEQYF TGTGCCAGCAGTTCCCCAGCTAGCGGAACGGACGAGCAGTACTTC
TRBJ1-2 TRBV30 - CAWSRIQRGYTF TGTGCCTGGAGTCGAATCCAGCGAGGCTACACCTTC